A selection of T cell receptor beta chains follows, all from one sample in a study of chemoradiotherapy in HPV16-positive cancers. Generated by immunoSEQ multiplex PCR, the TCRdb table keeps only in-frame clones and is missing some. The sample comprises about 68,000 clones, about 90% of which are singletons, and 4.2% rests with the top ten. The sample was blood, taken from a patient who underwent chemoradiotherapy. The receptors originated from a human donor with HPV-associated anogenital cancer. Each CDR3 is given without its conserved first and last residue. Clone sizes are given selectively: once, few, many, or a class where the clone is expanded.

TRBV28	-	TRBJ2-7	ASSLRDREHEQY
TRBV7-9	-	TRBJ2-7	ASSLGAGGLAYEQY
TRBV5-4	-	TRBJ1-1	ASSLAGSYEAF
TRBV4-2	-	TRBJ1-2	ASSQDGGVGGYT
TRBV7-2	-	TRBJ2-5	ASLQRGGRQETQY
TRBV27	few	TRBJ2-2	ASSGSPKKTGELF
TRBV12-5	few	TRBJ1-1	ASGRGQGPTSEAF
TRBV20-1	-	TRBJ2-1	SARVLNEQF
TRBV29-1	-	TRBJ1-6	SVRDRGGNSPLH
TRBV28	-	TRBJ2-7	ASSLYRGLYEQY
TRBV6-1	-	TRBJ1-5	ASSRSGYSNQPQH
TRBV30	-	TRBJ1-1	AWKGQGFIAEAF
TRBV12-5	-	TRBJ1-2	ASGLETGAYGYT
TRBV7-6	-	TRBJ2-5	ASSSTGQETQY
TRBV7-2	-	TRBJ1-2	ASTQTHRGYT
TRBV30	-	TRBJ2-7	AWSVGQGGEQY
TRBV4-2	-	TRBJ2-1	ASSSRTSGYNEQF
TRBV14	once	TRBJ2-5	ASSQLGAPGGQETQY
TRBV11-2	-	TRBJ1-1	ASSTSTGVYTEAF
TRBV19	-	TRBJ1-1	ASSPGAEAF
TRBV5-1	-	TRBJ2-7	ASSSRLDGSYEQY
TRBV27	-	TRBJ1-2	ASSPGTGLVYT
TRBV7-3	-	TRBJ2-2	ASTLGKNTGELF
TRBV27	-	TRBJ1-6	ASSRTTGNYNSPLH
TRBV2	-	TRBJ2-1	ASGGTGTRYNEQF
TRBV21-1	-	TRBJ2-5	ASSKAGGEETQY
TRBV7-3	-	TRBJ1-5	ASSLGPNQPQH
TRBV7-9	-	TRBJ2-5	ASSLATTPDVETQY
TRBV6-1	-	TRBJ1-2	ASTILGYGYT
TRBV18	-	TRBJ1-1	ASSSSRDKTEAF
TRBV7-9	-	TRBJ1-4	ASSLDEAGVEKLF
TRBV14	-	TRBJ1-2	ASSQDGTRASYGYT
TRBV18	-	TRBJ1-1	ASSRNTGKGTEAF
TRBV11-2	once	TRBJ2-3	ASSLDLTGSETTDTQY
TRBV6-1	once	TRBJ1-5	ASSRDLNQPQH
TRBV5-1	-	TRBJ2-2	ASSLGARELTGELF
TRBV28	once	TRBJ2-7	ASSLDQNNPYEQY
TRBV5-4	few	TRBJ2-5	ASSLGLAGNQETQY
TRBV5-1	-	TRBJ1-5	ASSLGAGDQPQH
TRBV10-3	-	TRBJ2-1	AISDAGEQF
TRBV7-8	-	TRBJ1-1	ASTLGTGAISF
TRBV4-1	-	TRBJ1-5	ASSQETQTRGGSNQPQH
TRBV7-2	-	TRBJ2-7	ASSSQPTGLYEQY
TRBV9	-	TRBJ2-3	ASSVAGGPAYTQY
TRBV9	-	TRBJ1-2	ASSGGQASSYGYT
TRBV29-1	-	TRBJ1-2	SVESEGAQYGYT
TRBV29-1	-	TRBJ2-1	SAMGLAGGYNEQF
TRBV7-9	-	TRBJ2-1	ASSLGPSSGSTNEQF
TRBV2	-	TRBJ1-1	ASSDDVVNTEAF
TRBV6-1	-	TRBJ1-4	ASSEGGGNEKLF
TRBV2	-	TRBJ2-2	ASKGQGYTGELF
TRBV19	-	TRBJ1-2	ASSITGGNYGYT
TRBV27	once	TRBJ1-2	ASSLGGTGAYGYT
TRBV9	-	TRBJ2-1	ASSVGGGGAGYNEQF
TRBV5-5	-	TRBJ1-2	ASSLAAPSSYGYT
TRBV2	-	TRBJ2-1	ASSGQGDLGSYNEQF
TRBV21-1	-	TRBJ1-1	ASRSEGYTIRTEAF
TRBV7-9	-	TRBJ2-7	ASSKAGSSYEQY
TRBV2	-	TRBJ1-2	ASSDPPGPGYT